The rows below give T cell receptor beta chains drawn from one sample of a study of identical twins. A single record per CDR3 protein comes from TCRdb applying MiXCR to the 5' RACE reads. The sample comprises around 570,000 distinct CDR3 sequences, around 9.6% of which are singletons, and around 3.2% rests with the top ten. Separately, the same data were catalogued under a study of yellow fever vaccine responses in identical twins.

Sequenced material: PBMCs. Receptor source: a woman under 30 in good health. Each CDR3 is given with its conserved first and last residue. The D gene is left open where the match is weak. A clone size is listed for some rows: how often the clone was seen (once, few, many), or a class if it is expanded.

size,D,V,length,J,DNA,CDR3
few,TRBD1,TRBV12-3/TRBV12-4,17,TRBJ2-3,TGTGCCAGCAGCTCCACCGGGACAGGGGGCGCGACAGATACGCAGTATTTT,CASSSTGTGGATDTQYF
many,NA,TRBV12-3/TRBV12-4,12,TRBJ1-5,TGTGCCAGCAGTTACGGGAATCAGCCCCAGCATTTT,CASSYGNQPQHF
few,NA,TRBV14,18,TRBJ2-1,TGTGCCAGCAGCCAAGAATCCTGGGGTGGGAGGAGAGGGAATGAGCAGTTCTTC,CASSQESWGGRRGNEQFF
NA,TRBD1,TRBV29-1,16,TRBJ2-3,TGCAGCGTTGAAAGGCTAGGACAGGGGGTCACAGATACGCAGTATTTT,CSVERLGQGVTDTQYF
many,NA,TRBV6-5,15,TRBJ2-7,TGTGCCAGCAGTTACTCGAGTGGGGGGCTCAACGAGCAGTACTTC,CASSYSSGGLNEQYF
many,NA,TRBV5-1,13,TRBJ2-3,TGTGCCAGCAGCTTACAGGGCACAGATACGCAGTATTTT,CASSLQGTDTQYF
many,NA,TRBV29-1,15,TRBJ1-2,TGCAGCGTTGAAGATGGGGAGCTACTGAACTATGGCTACACCTTC,CSVEDGELLNYGYTF
many,NA,TRBV12-3/TRBV12-4,15,TRBJ1-2,TGTGCCAGCAGTCCGGCAGGGTTAGGGAACTATGGCTACACCTTC,CASSPAGLGNYGYTF
few,NA,TRBV20-1,13,TRBJ2-7,TGCAGTGCTAGTCCCGGGATTTCCTACGAGCAGTACTTC,CSASPGISYEQYF
few,NA,TRBV6-5,15,TRBJ2-3,TGTGCCAGCAGTTACTCTGGGCAGAGCACAGATACGCAGTATTTT,CASSYSGQSTDTQYF
NA,TRBD1,TRBV20-1,15,TRBJ2-1,TGCAGTGCTAGAGTAGGCAGGGGGTCATACAATGAGCAGTTCTTC,CSARVGRGSYNEQFF
NA,NA,TRBV10-3,14,TRBJ1-5,TGTGCCATCAGCCGACAGCCCCAAAATCAGCCCCAGCATTTT,CAISRQPQNQPQHF
NA,NA,TRBV19,17,TRBJ2-3,TGTGCCAGTACGGGTTTCTCGACTCTCCCCAGCACAGATACGCAGTATTTT,CASTGFSTLPSTDTQYF
many,TRBD1,TRBV3-1,14,TRBJ2-7,TGTGCCAGCAGCGACAATGACAGGGTATCCGAGCAGTACTTC,CASSDNDRVSEQYF
NA,TRBD2,TRBV12-3/TRBV12-4,16,TRBJ2-1,TGTGCCAGCAGTTTAGTTCCAGCGGGGGATCACAATGAGCAGTTCTTC,CASSLVPAGDHNEQFF
NA,NA,TRBV7-9,14,TRBJ2-1,TGTGCCAGCACCGTTCAAGGAGGGGCAATGGAGCAGTTCTTC,CASTVQGGAMEQFF
many,NA,TRBV3-1,16,TRBJ1-6,TGTGCCAGCAGCCAAGAGTGGACAGAGAATAATTCACCCCTCCACTTT,CASSQEWTENNSPLHF
many,TRBD2,TRBV20-1,14,TRBJ2-7,TGCAGTGCGGGACTAGCGGGGGCGCGGGGCGAGCAGTACTTC,CSAGLAGARGEQYF
NA,TRBD1,TRBV4-1,16,TRBJ2-7,TGCGCCAGCAGCCCAATACTCGGCCGACAGGGGTTCGAGCAGTACTTC,CASSPILGRQGFEQYF
few,NA,TRBV11-2,15,TRBJ2-5,TGTGCCAGCAGCCCTGGGCGGAGGGGGCAAGAGACCCAGTACTTC,CASSPGRRGQETQYF
many,NA,TRBV20-1,11,TRBJ2-5,TGCAGTGCTGCGGTACAAGAGACCCAGTACTTC,CSAAVQETQYF
NA,TRBD2,TRBV29-1,15,TRBJ2-1,TGCAGCGCTTTCACCTCCGGGACTAGCAGCAATGAGCAGTTCTTC,CSAFTSGTSSNEQFF
many,NA,TRBV20-1,12,TRBJ2-1,TGCAGTGCTGAATTGTCCTACAATGAGCAGTTCTTC,CSAELSYNEQFF
many,NA,TRBV20-1,12,TRBJ1-2,TGCAGTGCCCTCGTGGTGAACTATGGCTACACCTTC,CSALVVNYGYTF
many,NA,TRBV12-3/TRBV12-4,14,TRBJ2-2,TGTGCCAGCAGTCATAGCGGGAACACCGGGGAGCTGTTTTTT,CASSHSGNTGELFF
few,NA,TRBV7-3,13,TRBJ2-3,TGTGCCACGTCGGAGGGTTTGGCAGATACGCAGTATTTT,CATSEGLADTQYF
few,NA,TRBV20-1,16,TRBJ2-2,TGCAGTGCTAGAGATCAGCCTGGACCAAACACCGGGGAGCTGTTTTTT,CSARDQPGPNTGELFF
many,NA,TRBV6-5,16,TRBJ1-3,TGTGCCAGCAGTTACTCCAGGGCAGGGGCCGGAAACACCATATATTTT,CASSYSRAGAGNTIYF
NA,NA,TRBV28,14,TRBJ2-7,TGTGCCAGCAGGACGGCTTTGCTATCCTACGAGCAGTACTTC,CASRTALLSYEQYF
few,NA,TRBV3-1,16,TRBJ2-1,TGTGCCAGCAGCCCACGAACCGGGACTGGGTACAATGAGCAGTTCTTC,CASSPRTGTGYNEQFF
NA,TRBD1,TRBV29-1,12,TRBJ2-7,TGCAGCGCAAGACAGGGGGCGGGGGAGCAGTACTTC,CSARQGAGEQYF
few,TRBD2,TRBV20-1,15,TRBJ2-3,TGCATCGTCTGGGGAGGACTAGCGGGCACAGATACGCAGTATTTT,CIVWGGLAGTDTQYF
few,TRBD2,TRBV11-2,20,TRBJ2-7,TGTGCCAGCAGCCGTGCCAGGGAGGATGGGGCGGGGGGCTTTCCCTACGAGCAGTACTTC,CASSRAREDGAGGFPYEQYF
NA,TRBD2,TRBV29-1,14,TRBJ2-5,TGCAGCGTTGAACTAGCGGGAGGGGGGGAGACCCAGTACTTC,CSVELAGGGETQYF
many,TRBD1,TRBV28,14,TRBJ2-2,TGTGCCAGCAGTTTCGGACAGGGGTCCGGGGAGCTGTTTTTT,CASSFGQGSGELFF
few,NA,TRBV4-2,14,TRBJ2-5,TGTGCCAGCAGCCCCGGGACTCCCTCAGGGACCCAGTACTTC,CASSPGTPSGTQYF
many,TRBD1,TRBV24-1,14,TRBJ2-1,TGTGCCACCAGTGATTTAGGGACAGGGGTCGAGCAGTTCTTC,CATSDLGTGVEQFF
many,NA,TRBV20-1,15,TRBJ2-7,TGCAGTGCTAGAGATCCGGGCGGACACACCTACGAGCAGTACTTC,CSARDPGGHTYEQYF
NA,NA,TRBV4-2,18,TRBJ2-7,TGTGCCAGCAGCCCCCGAGGGGGGATCCGGGACCGGTCCTACGAGCAGTACTTC,CASSPRGGIRDRSYEQYF
few,NA,TRBV7-2,16,TRBJ2-2,TGTGCCAGCAGCTTAGACTGGGGCATAAACACCGGGGAGCTGTTTTTT,CASSLDWGINTGELFF
NA,NA,TRBV5-1,17,TRBJ2-1,TGCGCCAGCAGCTTGGGGGGGACCCCCTCCCGGTACAATGAGCAGTTCTTC,CASSLGGTPSRYNEQFF
few,NA,TRBV7-2,14,TRBJ2-7,TGTGCCAGCAGCTTCGTAGGGCTGGCGAGGGAGCAGTACTTC,CASSFVGLAREQYF
NA,NA,TRBV7-9,14,TRBJ1-1,TGTGCCAGCAGCTTAGATTCTGGGGTAACTGAAGCTTTCTTT,CASSLDSGVTEAFF
many,TRBD2,TRBV7-2,15,TRBJ2-3,TGTGCCAGCAGCTTAGACGGGGGGGTTGGAGATACGCAGTATTTT,CASSLDGGVGDTQYF
NA,NA,TRBV2,15,TRBJ2-2,TGTGCCAGCAGTGTCTTAGCCTCGAACACCGGGGAGCTGTTTTTT,CASSVLASNTGELFF
few,TRBD2,TRBV29-1,17,TRBJ2-1,TGCAGCGTGGCCGGACTAGCGGGAGGCACGTCCTACAATGAGCAGTTCTTC,CSVAGLAGGTSYNEQFF
many,NA,TRBV5-1,15,TRBJ2-2,TGCGCCAGCAGCTTGAATGCGGGGAGCGCCGGGGAGCTGTTTTTT,CASSLNAGSAGELFF
many,NA,TRBV5-5,16,TRBJ2-7,TGTGCCAGCAGCTTGATGAGGACCTCCCCAACCTACGAGCAGTACTTC,CASSLMRTSPTYEQYF
few,TRBD2,TRBV5-1,15,TRBJ2-7,TGCGCCAGCAGCCCCGGGGGGGTAAGCTCCTACGAGCAGTACTTC,CASSPGGVSSYEQYF